These 17 T cell receptor beta chains share one sample of origin, sequenced in a study of T cell responses to AZD1222 COVID-19 vaccine. Assay: immunoSEQ multiplex PCR; the TCRdb copy retains only in-frame clones and omits some. The sample shows nearly 110,000 clones, 92% of them seen only once. This material consisted of peripheral blood, taken 28 days after the second AZD1222 dose. The receptors stem from an adult who received the AZD1222 COVID-19 vaccine.

This sequence joins TRBV2 and TRBJ2-5; the match to TRBD2 covers 10 bases. The V gene's germline CDR1 is SNHLY and CDR2 FYNNEI. The ends lost 5 bases at V and 5 bases at J; junction bases unmatched: 8. The CDR3 runs to 15 residues. Here the CDR3 DNA reads TGTGCCAGCAGTACACAGCGGGGGGGCCTGGAGACCCAGTACTTC. This gives the protein CASSTQRGGLETQYF.

The V call is TRBV12-3 or TRBV12-4, the J call TRBJ1-1; D gene ambiguous. The CDR3 length is 13 residues. The V end was cut by 4 bases, the J end by 2 bases, with 8 bases between. For the CDR3, the DNA is TGTGCCAGCAGTTCAGGACGCAACACTGAAGCTTTCTTT. As protein: CASSSGRNTEAFF.

The chain uses TRBV15 and TRBJ2-7; D possibly corresponds to TRBD2 (6 bases). The ends were cut back, 1 base at V and 3 bases at J, with 10 bases in the middle. The CDR3 is made up of 14 amino acids. CDR1 is LNHNV and CDR2 is YYDKDF in the germline V gene (reference sequence). The CDR3, as DNA: TGTGCCACCAGCAGAGCGGGGCGGGGCTACGAGCAGTACTTC. It yields the protein CATSRAGRGYEQYF.

This clone came up a few times. V is TRBV4-1 and J is TRBJ2-7, with D possibly being TRBD2 (5 bases). This CDR3 is 13 amino acids long. Trimming removed 4 bases at V and 7 bases at J, with 14 bases between. The germline V gene has CDR1 MGHRA and CDR2 YSYEKL. The CDR3 sequence: CASSLTGVLEQYF. CDR3 coding DNA: TGCGCCAGCAGCCTCACCGGGGTCCTGGAGCAGTACTTC.

V gene TRBV19 combines with J gene TRBJ1-1, with D perhaps TRBD1 (6 bases). The CDR3 spans 14 residues. In germline, CDR1 is LNHDA, CDR2 SQIVND (reference sequence). Trimming pared 5 bases from V and 0 bases from J, leaving 10 bases between. The CDR3 region has the DNA TGTGCCAGTAGTTCGGGACAATTGAACACTGAAGCTTTCTTT. Its translation: CASSSGQLNTEAFF.

The chain has TRBV5-1 and TRBJ2-3; TRBD2 matches at 8 bases. Germline CDR1 reads SGHRS; CDR2 reads YFSETQ. V gave up 2 bases and J gave up 0 bases; unmatched junction bases: 2. This CDR3 contains 15 residues. The CDR3 is CASSFPGGSTDTQYF. Here the CDR3 DNA reads TGCGCCAGCAGCTTTCCGGGGGGGAGCACAGATACGCAGTATTTT.

This chain uses TRBV6-5 with TRBJ1-2, with TRBD1 as a possible D gene (6 bases). The CDR3 contains 15 residues. Germline CDR1 MNHEY, CDR2 SVGAGI. The V end lost 0 bases, the J end lost 8 bases, and 16 bases lay between the germline ends. The CDR3 sequence is CASSYSWGAVGGYTF. The CDR3 DNA follows: TGTGCCAGCAGTTACTCGTGGGGGGCTGTTGGAGGCTACACCTTC.

This sequence joins TRBV7-9 and TRBJ1-6, with D possibly TRBD1 on 6 matching bases. With 4 bases removed from V and 10 bases from J, the gap between germline ends came to 17 bases. Per germline, CDR1 SEHNR and CDR2 FQNEAQ (reference sequence). The CDR3 is 15 residues long. CDR3 in amino acids: CASSSETGGSSPLHF. CDR3 sequence (DNA): TGTGCCAGCAGCTCAGAGACGGGGGGCAGCTCACCCCTCCACTTT. Full variable domain (outside the CDR3, taken from reference TRBV7-9 and TRBJ1-6): DTGVSQNPRHKITKRGQNVTFRCDPISEHNRLYWYRQTLGQGPEFLTYFQNEAQLEKSRLLSDRFSAERPKGSFSTLEIQRTEQGDSAMYLCASSSETGGSSPLHFGNGTRLTVT.

The sample holds one count of this clone. This chain connects TRBV18 to TRBJ2-5; 11 bases match TRBD2. Germline CDR1 is KGHSH and CDR2 is LQKENI. CDR3 size: 15 residues. The V gene end was trimmed by 2 bases and the J gene end by 3 bases; junction bases not matched to a gene: 2. The CDR3 nucleotides are TGTGCCAGCTCACCATCGGGACTAGCGGAAGAGACCCAGTACTTC. Its translation: CASSPSGLAEETQYF.

This clone turned up a few times. This chain joins TRBV5-1 and TRBJ2-1; 15 bases align to TRBD2. From germline, CDR1 is SGHRS and CDR2 YFSETQ. Losses at the gene ends were 4 bases for V and 6 bases for J; bases not matched to a gene: 8. The CDR3 has 17 amino acids. DNA for the CDR3: TGCGCCAGCAGCCCCCGGACTAGCGGGGGGGTGCCCAATGAGCAGTTCTTC. This encodes CASSPRTSGGVPNEQFF.

The chain carries TRBV5-5 and TRBJ2-7; 13 bases line up with TRBD2. Losses at the gene ends were 4 bases for V and 6 bases for J; bases not matched to a gene: 4. CDR3 length: 14 residues. Germline CDR1 SGHKS, CDR2 YYEKEE (reference sequence). CDR3 sequence reads: CASSPTSGRSEQYF. The CDR3 region has the DNA TGTGCCAGCAGCCCGACTAGCGGGAGGTCCGAGCAGTACTTC.

This chain links TRBV5-1 with TRBJ2-2; 7 bases align to TRBD1. The CDR3 is made up of 16 amino acids. Germline CDR1 reads SGHRS; CDR2 reads YFSETQ. J was trimmed by 4 bases and V by 0 bases; bases with no gene match: 6. In DNA, the CDR3 is TGCGCCAGCAGCTTGGACGGGACAGCTCTCACCGGGGAGCTGTTTTTT. Its translation is CASSLDGTALTGELFF. Full variable domain (rest looked up from reference TRBV5-1 and TRBJ2-2): KAGVTQTPRYLIKTRGQQVTLSCSPISGHRSVSWYQQTPGQGLQFLFEYFSETQRNKGNFPGRFSGRQFSNSRSEMNVSTLELGDSALYLCASSLDGTALTGELFFGEGSRLTVL.

This chain links TRBV7-2 with TRBJ1-2, with no clear D. Germline V gene sequence: CDR1 SGHTA, CDR2 FQGNSA. The CDR3 has 13 residues. The germline V and J ends were trimmed by 4 bases and 0 bases, with 6 bases remaining between them. The CDR3 sequence is CASSSSANYGYTF. CDR3 bases: TGTGCCAGCAGCTCCTCAGCTAACTATGGCTACACCTTC.

This clone showed up just once. This sequence joins TRBV4-3 and TRBJ1-4; the match to TRBD1 covers 8 bases. With 1 base clipped from V and 3 bases from J, the junction kept 1 base outside the gene matches. The germline V gene has CDR1 LGHNA and CDR2 YSLEER. This CDR3 contains 15 residues. The CDR3 bases are TGCGCCAGCAGCCAAGTCAGGGGGCCTAATGAAAAACTGTTTTTT. It specifies CASSQVRGPNEKLFF.

On this clone itself: This sample also contains other DNA sequences that code for the same CDR3. The CDR3 DNA follows: TGTGCCAGCAGCCAAGATATAGGGACAGCCTACGAGCAGTACTTC. Protein sequence: CASSQDIGTAYEQYF. V usage is TRBV14 and J usage is TRBJ2-7, with TRBD1 matching over 7 bases. The CDR3 covers 15 residues. J gave up 2 bases and V 0 bases, and 4 bases lay outside the gene matches. Germline CDR1 reads SGHDN; CDR2 reads FVKESK.

J is TRBJ2-7 and V is TRBV9; 7 nucleotides line up with TRBD1. CDR1 SGDLS and CDR2 YYNGEE come from the germline V gene. The V gene end was trimmed by 0 bases and the J gene end by 2 bases; junction bases not matched to a gene: 2. The CDR3 has 14 residues. The CDR3 sequence: CASSVETGAYEQYF. As DNA, the CDR3 is TGTGCCAGCAGCGTAGAAACAGGGGCCTACGAGCAGTACTTC. The whole variable domain, filled in from reference TRBV9 and TRBJ2-7, reads DSGVTQTPKHLITATGQRVTLRCSPRSGDLSVYWYQQSLDQGLQFLIQYYNGEERAKGNILERFSAQQFPDLHSELNLSSLELGDSALYFCASSVETGAYEQYFGPGTRLTVT.

This rearrangement joins TRBV10-2 to TRBJ1-3; tentatively, D is TRBD1 (5 bases). Germline V CDR1 and CDR2: WSHSY, SAAADI. CDR3 length equals 14 residues. Trimming removed 8 bases at V and 0 bases at J, with 11 bases between. The CDR3 coding sequence is TGCGCCAGCGAATCTGGGGGCTCTGGAAACACCATATATTTT. This sequence encodes CASESGGSGNTIYF.